Reported below is one TCR beta chain. There is no known antigen for this receptor. No much larger clone is present one base from it, and per-base qualities are unavailable. The record originates from a study of cytomegalovirus exposure and HLA in healthy donors (dated by TCRdb to about 2017). The study in broad terms: According to an earlier analysis of a few hundred of the donors, 200 million or so T cells yielded 90 million to 130 million unique TCR beta sequences and 276 Gb of sequence data. The study was designed to test whether signatures of past pathogen exposure could be identified by cataloging public T cell receptors. All discovery cohort repertoires had been generated using a single sequencing platform. In the later analysis, no new phenotypic data were used to find candidate immune exposures; instead, reliance was placed on TCR beta sequences and their occurrence across donors. A separate validation cohort of roughly 130 different subjects was used in addition to the approximately 640-subject first cohort. Using immunosequencing, the study profiled T cell repertoires from around 680 subjects and related those repertoires to cytomegalovirus serostatus. Typing coverage differed by locus: A, B, C, DRB1 and DQB1 were typed in about 620-640 donors, DQA1 in about 510, DPA1 in around 600, and DPB1 in 400 to 490. In an earlier analysis of about 590 of the donors, high-throughput TCR beta sequencing was used to judge whether each TCR beta V gene segment behaved as functional or pseudogenic. Five DR-DQ haplotypes were handled as single units for association and clustering because linkage in the cohort was strong. To predict cytomegalovirus infection status, the study combined high-throughput TCR immunosequencing, statistical association of individual TCRs with disease status, and machine learning. Class I and class II HLA loci were covered by the typing at four-digit resolution. A later genetic analysis used genome-wide SNP genotypes for about three fifths of the 666 donors, treating that subset as a discovery cohort. In a later analysis, previously published TCR beta repertoires from about 640 donors were re-analyzed and high-resolution HLA genotyping was added so that TCR occurrence patterns could be studied. Alongside the repertoire data, information on donor age, sex, ethnicity and CMV serostatus was compiled. Roughly 320 gigabases of sequencing data and around 85 million unique TCR sequences made up an early release that covered approximately 650 HLA-typed donors. Of the 300 to 450 genotyped donors, roughly 80% fell in the genetic ancestry cluster associated with self-reported Caucasian donors. Among about 390 genotyped donors of the cohort, an average of around 240,000 unique TCR beta nucleotide sequences were sequenced per donor, approximately 20% of them non-productive. The paper as a whole reports these results and caveats: Assigning TCR associations to individual alleles was difficult when HLA alleles, especially DR and DQ, strongly co-occurred. V-gene and J-gene trimming of TCR beta chains was associated with a missense DCLRE1C variant in a later genetic analysis, and the association was replicated in an independent cohort. Because counts were too low, 15 to 20 rarely observed V segments, including chromosome 9 orphons, were excluded from the earlier analysis of some 540 of the donors. In a later analysis, several top co-occurrence clusters were reported to appear linked to parvovirus B19, influenza, CMV and Epstein-Barr virus. It was suggested by the authors that the approach could potentially be generalized to other disease states and immunological phenotypes. Some IMGT-functional V segments, including TRBV6-2 and TRBV6-3, could not be told apart with the 87-base-pair reads, so those segments were excluded. The classifier was reported to diagnose cytomegalovirus status with high specificity and sensitivity in both the original and validation cohorts. A few of the identified cytomegalovirus-associated TCR beta chains were confirmed in vitro to be specific for cytomegalovirus antigens. Across donors, most TCR sequences were observed very rarely, whereas some public TCRs were present in many individuals. The only immune exposure information available for the cohort was CMV serostatus. According to a later analysis, TCR association rates differed among HLA loci, with DRB1 alleles showing the most associated TCRs and HLA-C alleles showing the fewest. Only TCR beta chains were sequenced in this cohort, and the absence of alpha or paired-chain data limited detectable features. In a later analysis, HLA-associated TCR beta chains showed more clonal expansion and lower generation probabilities than non-associated chains that were equally common. Because HLA typing was missing for some donors at each locus, association tests included only the typed subset. At a false discovery rate of 0.05, a later analysis linked about 17,000 TCR beta sequences to specific HLA alleles. In an earlier analysis of approximately 600 of the donors, most TCR beta V segments were observed in productive rearrangements about 87% or about 30% of the time, broadly matching IMGT annotations. A later analysis found that most CMV-associated TCR beta chains appeared HLA-restricted, with HLA associations seemingly driven largely by CMV exposure. A cluster of highly shared sequence variants was judged likely to represent a technical artifact of the sequencing pipeline. Compared with the roughly 670-donor mean, donors in an Asian-associated ancestry cluster had fewer N-insertions in productive TCRs, according to a later genetic analysis. Linkage disequilibrium might explain the correlated functional status among segregating V segments, but an unknown experimental factor could not be ruled out. Roughly uniform sequencing depth across donors was assumed in presence/absence analyses, although this assumption may not hold. A further reported finding was that TCR beta sequences accurately predicted the HLA-A and HLA-B alleles for most subjects in the first cohort. The study gave a list of 150 to 200 TCR beta chains associated with cytomegalovirus.

Via the germline V gene (reference sequence), CDR1 is MNHNY and CDR2 SVGAGI. After removal of 6 bases from V and 5 bases from J, the junction retains 8 bases not matched to a gene. Reading from cysteine to phenylalanine, the CDR3 counts 16 amino acids. The retained sequence is limited to the CDR3, 48 bases, with the frame set at the first base. The library was produced with the immunoSEQ multiplex PCR assay. A mixture of 60 forward primers for TCR Vbeta segments and 13 reverse primers for TCR Jbeta segments was used in the multiplex PCR. The CDR3 region of rearranged TCR beta genes was amplified from genomic DNA with a multiplex PCR assay. Amplified TCR beta libraries were sequenced as 87-base-pair reads on the Illumina HiSeq System. Turning to the authors' computational methods: Across the 600 to 700 repertoires, a later analysis counted some 80 million unique TCR beta chains, 9.5 million to 13 million of which were shared by at least two donors. To remove PCR and sequencing errors, raw reads were error-corrected and collapsed into unique sequences using a nearest-neighbor algorithm that merged closely related sequences. CDR3 sequences were aligned to IMGT reference sequences to assign V, D and J gene segments. Each retained sequence needed at least a six-nucleotide match to both a V gene segment and a J gene segment. A rearrangement counted as productive if the CDR3 had no stop codons and remained in frame with V and J, and every other rearrangement counted as non-productive. Following IMGT convention, CDR3 was defined as the stretch from the second conserved V-encoded cysteine to the conserved J-encoded phenylalanine. In an earlier analysis of 587 of the donors, sequences lacking an unambiguous match to a single V gene segment were excluded. An earlier analysis of several hundred of the donors classified V segments as functional when productive rearrangements were above 56.7% and as segregating when the standard deviation between donors was above 5%. A statistical classification framework was built for diagnosing cytomegalovirus status from the catalog of TCR beta chain sequences. V and J gene assignment, in a later analysis, came from comparing TCR nucleotide sequences with IMGT/GENE-DB human TR gene sequences. In a later analysis, CDR3 sequences and most-parsimonious VDJ recombination scenarios were assigned using the TCRdist pipeline. In a later analysis, every TCR beta chain was defined by the combination of its CDR3 amino acid sequence and its V-gene family, and reads without a unique V-gene family were dropped. In a later analysis, some 600 highly shared, low-generation-probability nucleotide sequences were removed to address suspected cross-contamination and a sequencing artifact. In a later analysis, a clonal expansion index for each public chain was calculated from normalized within-repertoire ranks of inferred template counts. In a later analysis, generation probabilities were computed using a VDJ recombination model fitted to out-of-frame rearrangements, and the results were checked against IGoR. A later analysis scored TCR-TCR, TCR-HLA and TCR-CMV co-occurrence with hypergeometric tests, applying a repertoire-size bias correction to TCR pairs. A later analysis estimated false discovery rates by permuting HLA or CMV assignments 20 times. In a later analysis, co-occurring TCRs were grouped using DBSCAN, and TCRdist sequence similarity was added for clustering within HLA-allele-positive subsets. Repertoires with fewer than 30,000 or more than 120,000 public chains, plus five repertoires with anomalous nucleotide sharing, were excluded from co-occurrence clustering. The table was pulled from immuneACCESS by TCRdb, which kept in-frame rearrangements only. Such tables lose some clones; where checked, under half of the loss comes from unresolved V genes, and the rest has no known cause. V and J calls and clone size are given by that table; D and trimming were obtained from the DNA. In all, the sample holds 150,000 to 200,000 clones, and over 75% of those were seen once. The leading ten clones occupy more than 2% of the sample.

The cohort consisted of 666 healthy bone marrow donors. All cohort members were sampled while nominally healthy, although unrecorded immune exposures were likely present. The donor tested CMV seronegative and was one of the 352 seronegative cohort members. Each donor provided a peripheral blood sample, and peripheral blood mononuclear cells were used for TCR beta sequencing. Genomic DNA extraction from the blood cell samples was performed with the Qiagen DNeasy Blood Extraction Kit. Sample: PBMCs. This TCR was recovered from a man aged 55-75 years in good health and CMV-seronegative. Rearrangement joined TRBV6-6 to TRBJ2-1, with TRBD2 identical over 12 junction bases. Here the CDR3 is given as CASSNIRLAGDNEQFF. The DNA is as follows: TGTGCCAGCAGCAATATCCGACTAGCGGGGGACAATGAGCAGTTCTTC.